What follows is one TCR beta chain and its context. How the authors handled the data: Reference gene primers were amplified, and this amplification served to estimate nucleated cell counts. TCRdb's copy holds only in-frame clones and misses some; the assay was immunoSEQ multiplex PCR. V, J and clone size were drawn from that table, and D and trimming were deduced from the DNA. The profile shows over 150,000 clones, around 80% of them singletons. This entry comes from a study of blood T cell repertoires in COVID-19. V lost 1 base and J 3 bases, leaving 7 bases between the germline ends. The CDR3 has 13 residues. CDR1 is SGHRS and CDR2 is YFSETQ in the germline V gene.

The gene calls are TRBV5-1 and TRBJ1-1; a weak D match, TRBD1 (5 bases). The specimen sequenced was peripheral blood. The sequence was obtained from a woman aged 45-60 years with acute or convalescent COVID-19. CDR3 bases: TGCGCCAGCAGCTTGTTGGGGCACACTGAAGCTTTCTTT. Translation gives CASSLLGHTEAFF.